This T cell receptor beta chain was retrieved from a study of technical replicates of blood from a few donors. Germline V gene lookup returns CDR1 SGHVS and CDR2 FNYEAQ. The V gene end was trimmed by 5 bases and the J gene end by 8 bases; junction bases not matched to a gene: 8. There are 15 residues in the CDR3. Some clones are missing from TCRdb's copy, which holds only in-frame ones; the method was immunoSEQ multiplex PCR. The sample yields 50,000 to 70,000 clones, roughly 90% seen once. This chain links TRBV7-6 with TRBJ2-7; 14 nucleotides align to TRBD2. The sample was PBMCs. The sequence came from a human donor in good health. Some clones in this sample may be carry-over from other donors' samples. CDR3 in amino acids: CASSPGTSGSFKQYF. DNA of the CDR3: TGTGCCAGCAGCCCGGGGACTAGCGGGAGCTTTAAGCAGTACTTC.